This T cell receptor (beta chain) comes out of a study of CD8 T cells in Susac syndrome. Overall study findings and caveats: The authors acknowledged that their TCR sequencing and HLA analysis involved a relatively small number of individuals.

Germline CDR1 is SGHRS and CDR2 is YFSETQ. Trimming took 3 bases from V and 8 from J, leaving 12 bases between them. The CDR3 is made up of 13 amino acids. Notes on this clonotype: Antigen: not known.

The multiple sclerosis controls comprised treatment-naive patients whose relapsing-remitting disease was stable or active. Negative isolation yielded CD8+ and CD4+ T cells; FACS enriched TEMRA cells. Random hexamers served to reverse transcribe about 0.5 to 1 ug RNA. Amplification of TCR beta CDR3 spanned 54 Vbeta and 13 Jbeta via immunoSEQ multiplex PCR. MiXCR was run by TCRdb on the immunoSEQ multiplex PCR reads, yielding one entry per CDR3 protein. This sample has a few hundred thousand distinct CDR3 sequences, with 95% found just once. The origin of this receptor is a human donor with multiple sclerosis. The material sequenced was CD4+ T cells from PBMCs. The chain combines TRBV5-1 with TRBJ2-4; D gene unclear. The CDR3 here is CASSWESRDIQYF. The CDR3 DNA is TGCGCCAGCAGCTGGGAAAGTCGAGACATTCAGTACTTC.